Below, one T cell receptor (beta chain) is given with its context. Its antigen is unidentified. The source of the sample is a study of cytomegalovirus exposure and HLA in healthy donors. Overall study: Early release data held 75 million to 100 million unique TCRs from HLA-typed donors. Overall study results and limits: In a later analysis, donors in an Asian-associated ancestry cluster reportedly had fewer N-insertions in productive TCRs than the cohort mean. Segments of the TCR beta V type were, in most cases, productive about 90% or about 30% of the time in an earlier analysis. Later on, a genetic analysis was performed. It linked a missense variant in DCLRE1C with V- and J-gene trimming of TCR beta.

PCR amplification relied on 60 Vbeta primers (plus 13 Jbeta primers). The method was immunoSEQ multiplex PCR; TCRdb's version includes in-frame clones alone and lacks a portion of them. The profile shows 95,000 to 150,000 clones, 76% of them singletons. The CDR3 contains 14 residues. Unmatched junction bases numbered 5, after V lost 4 bases and J lost 1 base. Germline V gene sequence: CDR1 SGHRS, CDR2 YFSETQ. Sequences were obtained from PBMCs. The sequence derives from a middle-aged man in good health and CMV-seronegative. The chain recombines TRBV5-1 with TRBJ2-7, with 7 bases lining up with TRBD1. The CDR3 loop reads CASSESGQSYEQYV. The DNA for the CDR3 is TGCGCCAGCAGCGAGTCGGGACAGTCCTACGAGCAGTACGTC.